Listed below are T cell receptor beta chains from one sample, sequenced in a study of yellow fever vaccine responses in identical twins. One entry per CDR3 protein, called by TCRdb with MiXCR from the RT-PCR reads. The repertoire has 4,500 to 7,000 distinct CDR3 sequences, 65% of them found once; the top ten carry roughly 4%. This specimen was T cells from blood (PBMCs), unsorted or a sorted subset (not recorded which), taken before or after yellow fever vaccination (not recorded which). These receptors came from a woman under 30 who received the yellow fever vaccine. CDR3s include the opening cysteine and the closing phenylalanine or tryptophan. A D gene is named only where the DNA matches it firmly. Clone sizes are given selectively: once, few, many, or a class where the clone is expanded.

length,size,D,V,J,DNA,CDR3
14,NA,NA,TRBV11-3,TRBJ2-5,TGTGCCAGCAGCGCTAATCAGGGGACCTCGGCCCAGTACTTC,CASSANQGTSAQYF
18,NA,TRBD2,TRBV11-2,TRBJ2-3,TGTGCCAGCAGCTTAGTGGCCCTAGCGGGGGGGCCCGTAGATACGCAGTATTTT,CASSLVALAGGPVDTQYF
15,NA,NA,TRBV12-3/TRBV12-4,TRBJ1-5,TGTGCCAGCAGCCCCGCTCGGGGTCAGAATCAGCCCCAGCATTTT,CASSPARGQNQPQHF
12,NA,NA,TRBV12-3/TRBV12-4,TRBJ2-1,TGTGCCAGCAGTTTTGGGCAGCCTGAGCAGTTCTTC,CASSFGQPEQFF
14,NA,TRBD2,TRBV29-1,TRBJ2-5,TGCAGCGTTGATCCTCGGGAGGGCCTGGAGACCCAGTACTTC,CSVDPREGLETQYF
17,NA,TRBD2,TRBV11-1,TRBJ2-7,TGTGCCACCCTGGGGCGAACGGCGGGAGGTACCTCCTACGAGCAGTACTTC,CATLGRTAGGTSYEQYF
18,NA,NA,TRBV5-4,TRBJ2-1,TGTGCCAGCAGCTTTAAACTTGGGGGCGGGAGACTCTACAATGAGCAGTTCTTC,CASSFKLGGGRLYNEQFF
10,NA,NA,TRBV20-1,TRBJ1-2,TGCAGTGCTAGGCCGGGGGAAGATACCTTC,CSARPGEDTF
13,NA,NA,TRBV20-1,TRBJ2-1,TGCAGTGCTAGAGATTTCGGCTACAATGAGCAGTTCTTC,CSARDFGYNEQFF
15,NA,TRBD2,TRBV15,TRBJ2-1,TGTGCCACCAGCAGAGTAGCGGGTGCCTACAATGAGCAGTTCTTC,CATSRVAGAYNEQFF
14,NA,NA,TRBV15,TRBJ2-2,TGTGCCACCAGCAGAGGGACAGTCACCGGGGAGCTGTTTTTT,CATSRGTVTGELFF
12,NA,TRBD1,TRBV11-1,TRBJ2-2,TGTGCCCATACAGGGGTAACCGGGGAGCTGTTTTTT,CAHTGVTGELFF
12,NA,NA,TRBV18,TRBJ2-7,TGTGCCAGCTCACCGTCAAGCCACGAGCAGTACTTC,CASSPSSHEQYF
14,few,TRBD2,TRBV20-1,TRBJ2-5,TGCAGTCCTAGATCTAGCGGAGGGAGGGAGACCCAGTACTTC,CSPRSSGGRETQYF
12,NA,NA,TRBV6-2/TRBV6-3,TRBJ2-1,TGTGCCAGCAGTTACGTGGCAGGTGAGCAGTTCTTC,CASSYVAGEQFF
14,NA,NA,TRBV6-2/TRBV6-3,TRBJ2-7,TGTGCCATTCAGTTATGGCACGGGAGTTACGAGCAGTACTTC,CAIQLWHGSYEQYF
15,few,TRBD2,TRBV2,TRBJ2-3,TGTGCCAGCAGTGAAGTAAGGACTAGCGGAGATACGCAGTATTTT,CASSEVRTSGDTQYF
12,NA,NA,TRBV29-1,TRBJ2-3,TGCAGTGGGTCCAGGGAGACAGATACGCAGTATTTT,CSGSRETDTQYF
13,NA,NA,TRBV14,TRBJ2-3,TGTGCCAGCAGCCGCGACTATATCGATACGCAGTATTTT,CASSRDYIDTQYF
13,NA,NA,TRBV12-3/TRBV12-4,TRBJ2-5,TGTGCCAGCAGCGGAACAGGGAAAGAGACCCAGTACTTC,CASSGTGKETQYF
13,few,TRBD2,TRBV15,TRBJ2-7,TGTGCCACCAGCACCCTAGCGGGAGGCGAGCAGTACTTC,CATSTLAGGEQYF
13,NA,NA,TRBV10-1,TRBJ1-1,TGCGCCAGCCGCCGTGGGCCCAACACTGAAGCTTTCTTT,CASRRGPNTEAFF
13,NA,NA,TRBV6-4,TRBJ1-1,TGTGCCAGCAGTGCCTTAGGGGGCACTGAAGCTTTCTTT,CASSALGGTEAFF
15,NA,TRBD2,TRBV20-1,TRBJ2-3,TGCAGTGCTAGTGACCCTGGGGGGGACACAGATACGCAGTATTTT,CSASDPGGDTDTQYF
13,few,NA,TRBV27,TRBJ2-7,TGTGCCAGTCGTCCGACCCCTATACACGAGCAGTACTTC,CASRPTPIHEQYF
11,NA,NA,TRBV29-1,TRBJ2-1,TGCAGCGTTAGCCGGGATCCGGGGCAGTTCTTC,CSVSRDPGQFF
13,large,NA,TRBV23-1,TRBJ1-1,TGCGCCAGCAGTCAATCCAGGGGCACTGAAGCTTTCTTT,CASSQSRGTEAFF
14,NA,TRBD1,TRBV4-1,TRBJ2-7,TGCGCCAGCAGCCTGGACAGGTCCCCCTACGAGCAGTACTTC,CASSLDRSPYEQYF
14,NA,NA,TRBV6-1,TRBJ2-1,TGTGCCAGCACCCAGGTGGGGGTCTACAATGAGCAGTTCTTC,CASTQVGVYNEQFF
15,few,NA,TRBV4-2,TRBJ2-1,TGTGCCAGCAGCCAACGAGCGGGCTCCTACAATGAGCAGTTCTTC,CASSQRAGSYNEQFF
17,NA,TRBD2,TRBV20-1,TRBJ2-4,TGCAGTGCTAGAGAGAAGCGGGAGAGGGTTACTAGAAACATTCAGTACTTC,CSAREKRERVTRNIQYF
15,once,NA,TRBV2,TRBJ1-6,TGTGCCAGCAGTGGAATGGGCGGAGCTAATTCACCCCTCCACTTT,CASSGMGGANSPLHF
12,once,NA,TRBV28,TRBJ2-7,TGTGCCAGCAGTTTAGGTTCATCCGAGCAGTACTTC,CASSLGSSEQYF
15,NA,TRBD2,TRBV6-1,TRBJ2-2,TGTGCCAGCAGTGCCCAGCGGGAATCCCCCGGGGAGCTGTTTTTT,CASSAQRESPGELFF
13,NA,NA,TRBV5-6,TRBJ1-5,TGTGCCAGCAGCTTGTTGGGGGGTCAGCCCCAGCATTTT,CASSLLGGQPQHF
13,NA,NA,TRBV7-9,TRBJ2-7,TGTGCCAGCAGCACCCCGGTGAGGTACGAGCAGTACTTC,CASSTPVRYEQYF
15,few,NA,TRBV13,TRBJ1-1,TGTGCCAGCAGCCCAAGGGCCGGTTACCCCACTGAAGCTTTCTTT,CASSPRAGYPTEAFF
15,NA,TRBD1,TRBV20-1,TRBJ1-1,TGCAGTGCTAGAGATTGGGGACAGGGTAACACTGAAGCTTTCTTT,CSARDWGQGNTEAFF
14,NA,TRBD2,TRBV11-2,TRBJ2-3,TGTGCCAGCAGCTTAGGACTCCCTCGGGAGGCGCAGTATTTT,CASSLGLPREAQYF
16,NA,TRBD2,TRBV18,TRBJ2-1,TGTGCCAGCTCTCATGCCGGGACTAGCGGGAGGAATGAGCAGTTCTTC,CASSHAGTSGRNEQFF
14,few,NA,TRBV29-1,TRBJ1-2,TGCAGCGTTGGTATGATCCCCGGGGACTATGGCTACACCTTC,CSVGMIPGDYGYTF
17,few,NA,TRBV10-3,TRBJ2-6,TGTGCCATCAGTGAGTCCATCGACGGCTCTGGGGCCAACGTCCTGACTTTC,CAISESIDGSGANVLTF
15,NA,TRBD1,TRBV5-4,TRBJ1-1,TGTGCCAGCAGCTCCTATATGACAGGGTTCACTGAAGCTTTCTTT,CASSSYMTGFTEAFF
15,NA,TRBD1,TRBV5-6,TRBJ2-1,TGTGCCAGCAGCTTAGACAGGGGCATCTACAATGAGCAGTTCTTC,CASSLDRGIYNEQFF
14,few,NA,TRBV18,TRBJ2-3,TGTGCCAGCTCACCACAAGCTAGCACAGATACGCAGTATTTT,CASSPQASTDTQYF
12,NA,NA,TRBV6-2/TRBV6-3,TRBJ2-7,TGTGCCAGCAGTTCCTCTCGATACGAGCAGTACTTC,CASSSSRYEQYF
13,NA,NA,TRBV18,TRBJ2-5,TGTGCCAGCTCACCACCAGGCCAAGAGACCCAGTACTTC,CASSPPGQETQYF
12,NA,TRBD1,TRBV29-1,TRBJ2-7,TGCAGCGTCGGGACAGGGGGCTACGAGCAGTACTTC,CSVGTGGYEQYF
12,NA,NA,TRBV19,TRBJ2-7,TGTGCCAGTGCGGACGGCTCCTACGAGCAGTACTTC,CASADGSYEQYF
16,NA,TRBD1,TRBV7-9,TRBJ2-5,TGTGCCAGCAGCTTTACACCTTTCGGGACAGAAGAGACCCAGTACTTC,CASSFTPFGTEETQYF
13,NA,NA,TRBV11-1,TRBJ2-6,TGTGCCAGCAGGATCTCTGGGGCCAACGTCCTGACTTTC,CASRISGANVLTF
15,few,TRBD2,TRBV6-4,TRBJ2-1,TGTGCCAGCAGTGACTCGACTAGCGGGAGCAATGAGCAGTTCTTC,CASSDSTSGSNEQFF
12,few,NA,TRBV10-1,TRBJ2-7,TGCGCCAGCTCGGACTACGATACGATTGTGTACTTC,CASSDYDTIVYF
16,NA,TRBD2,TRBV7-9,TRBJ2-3,TGTGCCAGCAGCTTGGGACTAGCGGGCCTCGGTGATACGCAGTATTTT,CASSLGLAGLGDTQYF
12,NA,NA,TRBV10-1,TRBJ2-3,TGCGCCAGCAGTGAAATTTCAGATACGCAGTATTTT,CASSEISDTQYF